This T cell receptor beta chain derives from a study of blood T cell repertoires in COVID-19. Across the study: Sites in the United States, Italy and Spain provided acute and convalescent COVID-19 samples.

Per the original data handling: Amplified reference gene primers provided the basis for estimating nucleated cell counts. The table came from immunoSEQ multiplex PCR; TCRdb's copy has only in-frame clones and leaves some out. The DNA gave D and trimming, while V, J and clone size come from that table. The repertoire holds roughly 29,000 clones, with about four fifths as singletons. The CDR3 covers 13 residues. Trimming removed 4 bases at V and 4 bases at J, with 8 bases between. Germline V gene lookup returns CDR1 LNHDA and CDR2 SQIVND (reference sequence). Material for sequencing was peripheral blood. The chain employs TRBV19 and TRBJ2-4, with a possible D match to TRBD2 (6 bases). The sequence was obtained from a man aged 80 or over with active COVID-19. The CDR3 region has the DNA TGTGCCAGTAGTAAACGGGGGAAAAACATTCAGTACTTC. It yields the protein CASSKRGKNIQYF.